The text below deals with one TCR beta chain. Its antigen is currently not known. No base qualities exist here, and no much larger clone lies one base off it. The immunoSEQ Assay was used to sequence TCRbeta CDR3 regions. After extraction, genomic DNA underwent amplification by bias-controlled multiplex PCR, followed by high-throughput sequencing. The original pipeline was this. To quantify the absolute abundance of each unique TCRbeta CDR3 region, sequences were collapsed and filtered. Usable DNA was measured by amplifying reference genes present in all nucleated cells, and TCRbeta template counts were normalized to that usable DNA to estimate T cell fraction. Repertoire TCRs were annotated as SARS-CoV-2-specific by exact matching of V gene, CDR3 amino acid sequence and J gene to a known reactive TCR set. MIRA supplied the reference SARS-CoV-2 TCR set, which was filtered for enrichment in COVID-19-positive ImmuneCODE repertoires so that public or cross-reactive TCRs were removed. Drawing on the MIRA antigens, annotated TCRs were analysed further at the level of specific ORF or position within ORF. Depth was the summed frequency of annotated unique rearrangements, while breadth was defined as annotated unique rearrangements over total unique productive rearrangements. Group comparisons of TCR breadth used two-sided Wilcoxon rank-sum tests. This immuneACCESS table, as held by TCRdb, lists in-frame sequences with V and J called but not all clones. Of the missing ones, under half trace to an unresolved V gene in checked studies; the others have no known cause. Clonal size and the V and J genes are those of that table, whereas D and trimming came from the DNA. For this sample the table gives about 480,000 clones, of which 87% were detected only once. The biggest ten clones account for over 10% of the sample.

The data are from a study of Ad26.COV2.S vaccination and SARS-CoV-2 variants (dated by TCRdb to about 2021). For the study in its entirety: Donors in the vaccine arm were drawn from COV1001, a phase I-IIa trial of Ad26.COV2.S in healthy adults that was multicentre, randomized, double-blind and placebo-controlled. Ad26.COV2.S was administered intramuscularly at 5 x 10^10 or 1 x 10^11 viral particles, either as a single shot or as two shots given 56 days apart. The specificity and breadth of SARS-CoV-2-reactive T cell receptors after Ad26.COV2.S vaccination were assessed by TCRbeta repertoire sequencing. The TCR-sequenced set comprised around 30 samples: about 19 Ad26.COV2.S vaccine recipients, 5 placebo recipients and 8 SARS-CoV-2 convalescent individuals. Trial participants were randomized into five groups of five, in which low-dose or high-dose Ad26.COV2.S was given once or twice, or placebo was given on both occasions. Throughout the experiments and outcome assessment, investigators stayed blinded to trial group allocation. General conclusions and limits of the study: According to the authors, total T cell responses may have been underestimated by the TCR breadth and depth analyses. After vaccination, spike-specific CD8+ and CD4+ T cell responses were reported to show substantial breadth. Comparable non-spike TCR breadth was observed between vaccine and placebo recipients, consistent with only spike being contained in the vaccine. The study lacked the statistical power to compare responses across vaccine doses or regimens. Higher spike-specific TCR breadth was observed in Ad26.COV2.S recipients than in placebo recipients (P = 0.0014).

Trimming removed 1 base from V and 7 bases from J, leaving 4 bases between the germline ends. CDR1 and CDR2 were assigned from the germline V gene (reference sequence) as LGHDT and YNNKEL. The CDR3 spans 12 residues, from the cysteine through the phenylalanine. The only DNA kept is the CDR3, 36 bases in frame from the first base. The sample's treatment or condition label is to be understood as: over 15 received Ad26.COV2.S at low or high dose, single or two shots; about 5 received placebo; per-sample allocation not given. For vaccine and placebo recipients, the sequenced repertoires came from samples collected on day 63 after the first injection. Cohort 1b enrolled 20 to 30 adults aged 18-55 years at a single site in Boston, USA, between 29 July and 7 August 2020. As a vaccine, Ad26.COV2.S was a replication-incompetent adenovirus type 26 vector that expressed a prefusion-stabilized SARS-CoV-2 spike protein derived from the original Wuhan strain.

This sequence uses TRBV3-1 (or the pseudogene TRBV3-2) and TRBJ1-4; no D gene is confidently identified. This clonotype originated in a person between 18 and 59 years old who received the Ad26.COV2.S COVID-19 vaccine or a placebo. Source: peripheral blood, taken in a trial of Ad26.COV2.S vaccine versus placebo. This receptor carries the CDR3 CASSQGPEKLFF. The nucleotide sequence is given as TGTGCCAGCAGCCAAGGGCCTGAAAAACTGTTTTTT.